This paragraph reports one T cell receptor beta chain. The antigen is unknown. Treatment described: some 20 received Ad26.COV2.S at low or high dose, single or two shots; about 5 received placebo; per-sample allocation not given. The study sampled participants on day 63 after the first vaccine or placebo injection. These data come from a study of Ad26.COV2.S vaccination and SARS-CoV-2 variants. Background on the study: Sample donor was a member of the COV1001 Ad26.COV2.S trial arm. Study-level results: Possibly, TCR breadth and depth analyses underestimated total T cell responses.

The CDR3 is 15 amino acids. The trim removed 6 bases at V and 4 bases at J, leaving 7 bases unmatched. Germline CDR1 reads SNHLY; CDR2 reads FYNNEI. TCRdb's copy holds only in-frame clones and misses some; the assay was immunoSEQ multiplex PCR. The data contain 200,000 to 300,000 clones, roughly 89% of them singletons. The material sequenced was peripheral blood, taken in a trial of Ad26.COV2.S vaccine versus placebo. This TCR came from a person aged 18-65 years who received the Ad26.COV2.S COVID-19 vaccine or a placebo. The chain joins TRBV2 to TRBJ2-2; 8 bases match TRBD1. CDR3 DNA: TGTGCCAGCAGCGCCGGGACAGGCCCCACCGGGGAGCTGTTTTTT. Protein: CASSAGTGPTGELFF.